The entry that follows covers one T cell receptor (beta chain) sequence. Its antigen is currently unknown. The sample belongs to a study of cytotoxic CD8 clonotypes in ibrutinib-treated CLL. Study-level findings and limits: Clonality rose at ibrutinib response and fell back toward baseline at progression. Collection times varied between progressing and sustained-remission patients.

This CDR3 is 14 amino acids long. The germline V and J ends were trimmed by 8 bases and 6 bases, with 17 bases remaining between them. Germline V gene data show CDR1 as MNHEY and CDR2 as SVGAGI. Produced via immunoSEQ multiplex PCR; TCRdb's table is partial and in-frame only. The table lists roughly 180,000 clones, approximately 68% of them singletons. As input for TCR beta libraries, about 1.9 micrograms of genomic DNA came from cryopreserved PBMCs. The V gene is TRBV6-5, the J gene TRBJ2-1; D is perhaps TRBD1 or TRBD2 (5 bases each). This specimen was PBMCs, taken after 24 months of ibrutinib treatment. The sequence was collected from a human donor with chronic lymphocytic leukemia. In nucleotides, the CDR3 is TGTGCCAGCCGGGAAGGAAAGACAGTCAATGAGCAGTTCTTC. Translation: CASREGKTVNEQFF.